These 22 T cell receptor beta chains originate from one sample sequenced in a study of cytomegalovirus exposure and HLA in healthy donors. Repertoires were generated with immunoSEQ multiplex PCR, while TCRdb's copy carries only in-frame clones and drops some. The data contain over 150,000 clones, approximately 86% of them seen just once; the ten biggest clones take up about 20%. Sequenced input: PBMCs. The receptors originated from a man between 18 and 29 years old in good health and CMV-seropositive.

This chain uses TRBV5-1 with TRBJ1-6; D may be TRBD1 (6 bases). CDR3 length: 15 residues. Per the germline V gene, CDR1 is SGHRS and CDR2 is YFSETQ. Deletions cut 2 bases from V and 9 bases from J, with 15 bases between. CDR3 loop: CASSLHREGTSPLHF. The CDR3 DNA reads TGCGCCAGCAGCTTACACAGGGAGGGTACTTCACCCCTCCACTTT.

The genes are TRBV5-6 and TRBJ1-1; the match to TRBD1 covers 7 bases. V was pared by 0 bases and J by 6 bases, with 11 bases of the junction left unmatched. The CDR3 extends over 16 amino acids. Germline loops: CDR1 SGHDT, CDR2 YYEEEE. The CDR3 loop is CASSLGGQGEWAEAFF. Here the CDR3 DNA reads TGTGCCAGCAGCTTGGGCGGCCAGGGGGAATGGGCTGAAGCTTTCTTT. The full variable domain, its missing parts supplied by reference TRBV5-6 and TRBJ1-1, is DAGVTQSPTHLIKTRGQQVTLRCSPKSGHDTVSWYQQALGQGPQFIFQYYEEEERQRGNFPDRFSGHQFPNYSSELNVNALLLGDSALYLCASSLGGQGEWAEAFFGQGTRLTVV.

The rearrangement uses TRBV13 and TRBJ2-1; 8 bases align to TRBD2. The CDR3 contains 17 residues. Germline V gives CDR1 PRHDT, CDR2 FYEKMQ (reference sequence). V dropped 5 bases and J dropped 4; count of bases not matched to a gene: 13. DNA of the CDR3: TGTGCCAGCAGCCCCCCAACTAGGAGCGGGGGTTACAATGAGCAGTTCTTC. This sequence encodes CASSPPTRSGGYNEQFF.

This clone was found once. The chain combines TRBV6-1 with TRBJ2-1; D may be TRBD1 (6 bases). The V gene lost 1 base and the J gene lost 5 bases, with 18 bases spanning the gap. Germline CDR1 MNHNS, CDR2 SASEGT. The length of the CDR3 is 17 residues. The CDR3 region has the DNA TGTGCCAGCAGTGAAGTGCGACAGGCGCAGATCGACAATGAGCAGTTCTTC. Translation gives CASSEVRQAQIDNEQFF.

The chain carries TRBV7-3 and TRBJ2-3, with 13 bases fitting TRBD2. V trimming: 5 bases; J trimming: 8 bases; junction bases outside the gene matches: 13. The germline CDR1 and CDR2 sequences are SGHTA and FQGTGA. The CDR3 runs 17 residues. The CDR3 spells CASSPLGLAGEGGTQYF. The CDR3 DNA follows: TGTGCCAGCAGCCCCCTCGGACTAGCGGGGGAGGGAGGTACGCAGTATTTT. The full variable domain, rest sourced from reference TRBV7-3 and TRBJ2-3, is GAGVSQTPSNKVTEKGKYVELRCDPISGHTALYWYRQSLGQGPEFLIYFQGTGAADDSGLPNDRFFAVRPEGSVSTLKIQRTERGDSAVYLCASSPLGLAGEGGTQYFGPGTRLTVL.

V gene TRBV7-2 combines with J gene TRBJ2-1, with D possibly TRBD2 on 6 matching bases. Deletions cut 0 bases from V and 3 bases from J, with 9 bases between. This CDR3 has 15 residues. Germline CDR1 is SGHTA and CDR2 is FQGNSA. CDR3 nucleotides: TGTGCCAGCAGCTTAGCCTTAGCGGTCTACAATGAGCAGTTCTTC. Translation: CASSLALAVYNEQFF.

The chain combines TRBV14 with TRBJ1-2; maybe TRBD1 (6 bases). The V end lost 4 bases, the J end lost 4 bases, and 13 bases lay between the germline ends. The germline gives CDR1 SGHDN, CDR2 FVKESK. CDR3 length: 14 amino acids. In DNA form, the CDR3 reads TGTGCCAGCAGCCCCTTTCAGGGGAGCTATGGCTACACCTTC. Translating it yields CASSPFQGSYGYTF. Drawing the rest from reference TRBV14 and TRBJ1-2, the complete variable domain is EAGVTQFPSHSVIEKGQTVTLRCDPISGHDNLYWYRRVMGKEIKFLLHFVKESKQDESGMPNNRFLAERTGGTYSTLKVQPAELEDSGVYFCASSPFQGSYGYTFGSGTRLTVV.

The genes are TRBV5-6 and TRBJ2-1; 10 bases map to TRBD2. Trimming at V came to 4 bases and at J to 4 bases, leaving 5 bases not matched to a gene. The CDR3 contains 15 residues. Germline V gene lookup returns CDR1 SGHDT and CDR2 YYEEEE. CDR3 loop: CASSDPSGSYNEQFF. For the CDR3, the DNA is TGTGCCAGCAGCGACCCTAGCGGGAGTTACAATGAGCAGTTCTTC.

This rearrangement joins TRBV1 to TRBJ2-1; TRBD2 is the table's D call and was not checked against the DNA. TRBV1 is termed a pseudogene. The CDR3 consists of 18 residues. The CDR3 coding sequence is TGCACCAGCAGCCAAGATTGGCCCCTGGGACTAGACTACAATGAGCAGTTCTTC. This translates into CTSSQDWPLGLDYNEQFF.

This clone came up a few times. This chain joins TRBV5-1 and TRBJ2-5; 8 bases are a match to TRBD2. Germline V gene data show CDR1 as SGHRS and CDR2 as YFSETQ. This CDR3 is built from 16 residues. J gave up 3 bases and V 3 bases, and 10 bases lay outside the gene matches. The CDR3 coding sequence is TGCGCCAGCAGCTCCTCGGGGGGGAGATCCAAAGAGACCCAGTACTTC. Translation gives CASSSSGGRSKETQYF.

This chain uses TRBV7-9 with TRBJ2-1; D perhaps matches TRBD1 (6 bases). Germline V gives CDR1 SEHNR, CDR2 FQNEAQ (reference sequence). V dropped 5 bases and J dropped 4 bases, with 15 bases sitting between them. The CDR3 consists of 15 residues. For the CDR3, the DNA is TGTGCCAGCAGCCAGTCGAGGGGGAGATACAATGAGCAGTTCTTC. This codes for CASSQSRGRYNEQFF. The entire variable domain, with the rest obtained from reference TRBV7-9 and TRBJ2-1, is as follows: DTGVSQNPRHKITKRGQNVTFRCDPISEHNRLYWYRQTLGQGPEFLTYFQNEAQLEKSRLLSDRFSAERPKGSFSTLEIQRTEQGDSAMYLCASSQSRGRYNEQFFGPGTRLTVL.

The chain employs TRBV7-6 and TRBJ2-1; TRBD2 matches at 10 bases. This CDR3 is built from 15 residues. The germline V gene encodes CDR1 SGHVS and CDR2 FNYEAQ. The junction had 5 bases not matched to a gene; V was cut back by 3 bases and J by 6 bases. CDR3 bases: TGTGCCAGCAGCTTTAGCGGGGGGCCGTCCAATGAGCAGTTCTTC. Encoded protein: CASSFSGGPSNEQFF.

V usage is TRBV5-1 and J usage is TRBJ2-3; 13 bases agree with TRBD2. The CDR3 has 15 amino acids. The germline CDR1 and CDR2 sequences are SGHRS and YFSETQ. V lost 4 bases and J lost 8; bases outside the gene matches: 7. The CDR3 region is CASSRTSGSPRTQYF. The CDR3 nucleotides are TGCGCCAGCAGCCGGACTAGCGGGAGTCCGCGTACGCAGTATTTT.

The chain links TRBV6-1 to TRBJ1-1, with TRBD1 matching 7 bases. The V and J ends lost 6 bases and 1 base, in that order; junction bases with no gene match: 5. The CDR3 runs to 14 residues. Germline CDR1 is MNHNS and CDR2 is SASEGT. The CDR3 spells CASSPQGRNTEAFF. DNA of the CDR3: TGTGCCAGCAGCCCACAGGGGAGGAACACTGAAGCTTTCTTT.

The genes are TRBV6-6 and TRBJ1-1; 7 bases map to TRBD1. CDR3 size: 14 residues. With V trimmed by 10 bases and J by 1 base, 9 bases remained unmatched. In germline, CDR1 is MNHNY, CDR2 SVGAGI (reference sequence). The CDR3 DNA follows: TGTGCCACCTTCTGGGACAGCCGGAACACTGAAGCTTTCTTT. Its translation: CATFWDSRNTEAFF.

The chain carries TRBV7-2 and TRBJ2-2, with D possibly being TRBD1 (6 bases). Trimming cost V 5 bases and J 6 bases, with 10 bases left between them. Germline V CDR1 and CDR2: SGHTA, FQGNSA. The CDR3 extends over 13 amino acids. CDR3 sequence reads: CASSPDRAGELFF. The CDR3 bases are TGTGCCAGCAGCCCGGACAGAGCCGGGGAGCTGTTTTTT.

This clone is a singleton in its sample. The chain couples TRBV7-8 to TRBJ1-1, with TRBD1 matching 8 bases. This CDR3 is 15 amino acids long. The V gene end was trimmed by 7 bases and the J gene end by 7 bases; junction bases not matched to a gene: 14. In germline, CDR1 is SGHVS, CDR2 FQNEAQ. CDR3 in amino acids: CASNHRTGQVDEAFF. DNA for the CDR3: TGTGCCAGCAACCATAGAACGGGACAGGTGGATGAAGCTTTCTTT.

CDR3 nucleotides: TGTGCCAGCAGCTTAGTGACAGCCTCCTACAATGAGCAGTTCTTC. It encodes CASSLVTASYNEQFF. J is TRBJ2-1 and V is TRBV11-2, with a tentative D call TRBD1 (5 bases). The germline gives CDR1 SGHAT, CDR2 FQNNGV. This CDR3 has 15 amino acids. Trimming cost V 1 base and J 0 bases, with 7 bases left between them.

The V gene is TRBV2, the J gene TRBJ2-7; perhaps TRBD2 as D (5 bases). With 4 bases removed from V and 1 base from J, the gap between germline ends came to 11 bases. The CDR3 has 14 residues. Germline V gives CDR1 SNHLY, CDR2 FYNNEI. The CDR3, as DNA: TGTGCCAGCAGTGGTCCCGGGGAGTCCTACGAGCAGTACTTC. Translation: CASSGPGESYEQYF.

This rearrangement joins TRBV5-1 to TRBJ2-5; D gene ambiguous. The CDR3 contains 14 residues. The V and J ends lost 2 bases and 1 base respectively, with 9 bases between them. CDR1 is SGHRS and CDR2 is YFSETQ in the germline V gene. The CDR3 DNA is TGCGCCAGCAGCTTAAATGCCGGCCAAGAGACCCAGTACTTC. Translation gives CASSLNAGQETQYF.

J is TRBJ1-2 and V is TRBV18, with 10 nucleotides matching TRBD1. The J segment lost 4 bases and the V segment lost 0 bases, leaving 5 bases of the junction unmatched. CDR3 size: 16 residues. From germline, CDR1 is KGHSH and CDR2 LQKENI. Written as DNA, the CDR3 is TGTGCCAGCTCACCACCTCCGGGACAGGGGCCCTATGGCTACACCTTC. Amino acid sequence: CASSPPPGQGPYGYTF.

The V gene is TRBV6-1, the J gene TRBJ1-2; 7 bases are shared with TRBD1. Germline V lookup: CDR1 MNHNS, CDR2 SASEGT. V was clipped by 2 bases and J by 4 bases; unmatched bases: 7. This CDR3 is 15 amino acids long. The CDR3 bases are TGTGCCAGCAGTGAACAAGGGGGCTCTATCTATGGCTACACCTTC. It is translated as CASSEQGGSIYGYTF.